The following is a T cell receptor beta chain sequence with its context. Antigen: not known. The V gene's germline CDR1 is MNHEY and CDR2 SVGEGT. Trimming left V 6 bases short and J 0 bases short, with 36 bases between. The CDR3 runs 23 residues. Using immunoSEQ multiplex PCR, the repertoire was profiled, and TCRdb retains in-frame clones only, with some absent. The sample contains 35,000 to 50,000 clones, roughly 70% of which appear only once. The sample originates from a study of vaccination effects on CD4 cells after COVID-19. With the ViraFEST assay, the study expanded antigen-specific CD4+ T cells using viral peptide pools, then sequenced them. It was after approximately 11 days of culture that CD4+ T cells were isolated. Nobody among the vaccine recipients had prior SARS-CoV-2 infection (nucleocapsid antibodies were negative). Culturing of 1.5 million to 2.5 million PBMC per well took place with around 9.6 IU/ml IL-2 and 9.5 to 10 ug/ml peptides. IL-2 medium took the place of half the medium on both days 3 and 7.

Study results and limitations: Clones from infection and from vaccination both contracted markedly late after vaccination. The study got few convalescent patients and did not collect any early post-infection timepoints.

Sequenced here: CD4+ T cells from PBMCs cultured with HCoV-OC43 spike peptides, sampled before COVID-19 vaccination. Subset reported: HCoV-OC43 spike overlapping peptide pool stimulation. The chain uses TRBV6-2 or TRBV6-3 and TRBJ1-5; D is perhaps TRBD1 (6 bases). The receptor was derived from a human donor who received a COVID-19 vaccine. The CDR3 coding sequence is TGTGCCAGCAGCCGTCTCGTAGGCGGGGGACAAAGACCCTACAATTATAGCAATCAGCCCCAGCATTTT. This encodes CASSRLVGGGQRPYNYSNQPQHF.